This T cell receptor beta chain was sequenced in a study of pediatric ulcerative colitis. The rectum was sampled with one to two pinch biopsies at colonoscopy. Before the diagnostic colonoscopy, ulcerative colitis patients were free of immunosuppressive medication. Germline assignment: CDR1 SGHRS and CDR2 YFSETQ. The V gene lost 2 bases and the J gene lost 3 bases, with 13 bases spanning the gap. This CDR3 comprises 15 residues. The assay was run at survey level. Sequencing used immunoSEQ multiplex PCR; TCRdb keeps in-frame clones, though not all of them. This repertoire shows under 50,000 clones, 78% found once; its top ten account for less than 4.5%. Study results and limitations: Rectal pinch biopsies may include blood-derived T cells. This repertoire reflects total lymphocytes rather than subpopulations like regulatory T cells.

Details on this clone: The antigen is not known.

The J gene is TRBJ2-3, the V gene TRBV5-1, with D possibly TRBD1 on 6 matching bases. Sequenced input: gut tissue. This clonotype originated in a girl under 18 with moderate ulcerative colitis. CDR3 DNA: TGCGCCAGCAGCTTAATGGCCAGGGGTACAGATACGCAGTATTTT. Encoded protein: CASSLMARGTDTQYF.